The 25 T cell receptor beta chains presented below share a single source sample, sequenced in a study of blood T cell repertoires in COVID-19. Data came from immunoSEQ multiplex PCR; TCRdb stores just in-frame clones and leaves some out. The data hold 390,000 or so clones, with 86% observed a single time. Sequencing was performed on peripheral blood. These receptors all stem from a woman under 40 with active or convalescent COVID-19.

CDR3 nucleotide sequence: TGTGCCAGCAGCCCCACAGGACTAGCGGCTGGCACCGGGGAGCTGTTTTTT. Its translation: CASSPTGLAAGTGELFF. The chain uses TRBV5-4 and TRBJ2-2, with 10 positions matching TRBD2. Germline lookup yields CDR1 SGHNT and CDR2 YYREEE (reference sequence). The length of the CDR3 is 17 residues. V trimming: 4 bases; J trimming: 4 bases; junction bases outside the gene matches: 10.

The chain recombines TRBV10-3 with TRBJ2-1, with 12 positions matching TRBD2. J lost 3 bases, V lost 3 bases, and 9 bases had no gene match. Per germline, CDR1 ENHRY and CDR2 SYGVKD. CDR3 length: 18 residues. The CDR3 loop reads CAISDSPSGGAIYNEQFF. CDR3 in DNA: TGTGCCATCAGTGATTCGCCTAGCGGGGGGGCTATCTACAATGAGCAGTTCTTC.

The CDR3 sequence: CASSLPRDNLVDEQFF. CDR3 DNA sequence: TGCGCCAGCAGCTTACCCCGGGACAATCTCGTGGATGAGCAGTTCTTC. This chain joins TRBV5-1 and TRBJ2-1; a possible D gene is TRBD1 (6 bases). The CDR3 extends over 16 amino acids. Germline V lookup: CDR1 SGHRS, CDR2 YFSETQ. Trimming left V 2 bases short and J 8 bases short, with 20 bases between.

This chain joins TRBV6-1 and TRBJ2-2; TRBD1 aligns across 10 bases. The CDR3 totals 15 residues. V was clipped by 3 bases and J by 10 bases; unmatched bases: 8. Germline-derived CDR1 and CDR2 are MNHNS and SASEGT. The CDR3 loop is CASSDKTGGFVELFF. CDR3 nucleotide sequence: TGTGCCAGCAGTGACAAGACAGGGGGCTTTGTGGAGCTGTTTTTT.

The chain has TRBV6-5 and TRBJ2-1, with 7 bases lining up with TRBD2. The CDR3 is 13 residues long. V shed 6 bases and J 7 bases; nucleotides not matched to a gene: 6. The germline gives CDR1 MNHEY, CDR2 SVGAGI. This CDR3 is CASRKRGLNEQFF. The CDR3 nucleotides are TGTGCCAGCAGGAAGCGGGGTTTGAATGAGCAGTTCTTC.

This chain joins TRBV5-1 and TRBJ1-3; the D is unclear. The CDR3 runs to 15 residues. The V gene's germline CDR1 is SGHRS and CDR2 YFSETQ. V was shortened by 1 base and J by 2 bases, with 10 bases between the two germline ends. The CDR3 bases are TGCGCCAGCAGCTTGAGTGCGGAGACTGGAAACACCATATATTTT. Its translation: CASSLSAETGNTIYF.

The chain combines TRBV27 with TRBJ1-6; 9 nucleotides agree with TRBD1. Germline V lookup: CDR1 MNHEY, CDR2 SMNVEV (reference sequence). With V trimmed by 2 bases and J by 10 bases, 3 bases remained unmatched. The CDR3 loop spans 14 amino acids. The CDR3 nucleotides are TGTGCCAGCAGTTTAGCGGGACAGGGATCACCCCTCCACTTT. As protein: CASSLAGQGSPLHF.

CDR3 loop: CASSPADRGVYGYTF. The CDR3 DNA is TGTGCCAGCAGCCCCGCAGACAGGGGAGTCTATGGCTACACCTTC. This chain joins TRBV7-9 and TRBJ1-2; 8 bases map to TRBD1. This CDR3 region has 15 residues. Per the germline V gene, CDR1 is SEHNR and CDR2 is FQNEAQ (reference sequence). The V and J ends lost 5 bases and 4 bases, in that order; junction bases with no gene match: 9.

V and J are TRBV12-3 or TRBV12-4 and TRBJ1-2; 8 bases line up with TRBD1. V gave up 6 bases and J gave up 7 bases; unmatched junction bases: 4. The CDR3 totals 12 residues. CDR3 DNA: TGTGCCAGCAGCCCAGGGGGCTTTGGCTACACCTTC. Its translation: CASSPGGFGYTF.

This clone appeared once. CDR3 coding DNA: TGCGCCAGCAGCCAAGCCTCGGTAGGGGATGATGGCTACACCTTC. Protein: CASSQASVGDDGYTF. This chain joins TRBV4-1 and TRBJ1-2; tentatively, D is TRBD1 (5 bases). V was pared by 1 base and J by 6 bases, with 15 bases between. Germline V gene sequence: CDR1 MGHRA, CDR2 YSYEKL. This CDR3 is built from 15 residues.

This chain joins TRBV6-5 and TRBJ2-6; D is ambiguous. V lost 7 bases, J lost 0 bases, and 10 bases lay in between. Germline assignment: CDR1 MNHEY and CDR2 SVGAGI. The CDR3 contains 15 residues. This CDR3 reads CASKPGSSGANVLTF. CDR3 nucleotide sequence: TGTGCCAGCAAACCAGGAAGCTCTGGGGCCAACGTCCTGACTTTC.

V and J are TRBV19 and TRBJ1-1, with a tentative D call TRBD1 (5 bases). CDR1 LNHDA and CDR2 SQIVND come from the germline V gene (reference sequence). This CDR3 has 11 residues. V was clipped by 4 bases and J by 8 bases, with 8 bases between them. CDR3 DNA: TGTGCCAGTAGTAAGGCAGGGGAAGCTTTCTTT. Translation gives CASSKAGEAFF.

The chain employs TRBV6-6 and TRBJ2-7, with 8 positions matching TRBD2. The CDR3 runs to 14 residues. The V and J ends lost 5 bases and 5 bases, in that order; junction bases with no gene match: 8. The germline V gene encodes CDR1 MNHNY and CDR2 SVGAGI (reference sequence). CDR3 sequence reads: CASSPTREGNEQYF. CDR3 bases: TGTGCCAGCAGTCCCACCCGGGAGGGGAACGAGCAGTACTTC.

This clone was detected only once. The CDR3: CASRDSFTDTQYF. The CDR3 nucleotides are TGTGCCAGCCGGGACAGCTTCACAGATACGCAGTATTTT. The chain uses TRBV11-2 and TRBJ2-3, with 7 bases lining up with TRBD1. The CDR3 has 13 residues. V trimming: 8 bases; J trimming: 2 bases; junction bases outside the gene matches: 4. Germline-derived CDR1 and CDR2 are SGHAT and FQNNGV.

This chain links TRBV24-1 with TRBJ1-2; 7 bases match TRBD1. The J segment lost 0 bases and the V segment lost 0 bases, leaving 3 bases of the junction unmatched. Germline loops: CDR1 KGHDR, CDR2 SFDVKD. The length of the CDR3 is 16 residues. CDR3 loop: CATSDLGTDANYGYTF. CDR3 bases: TGTGCCACCAGTGATTTGGGGACAGATGCTAACTATGGCTACACCTTC.

The chain employs TRBV2 and TRBJ2-3; unclear D gene. There are 14 residues in the CDR3. Germline CDR1 reads SNHLY; CDR2 reads FYNNEI. The DNA of the CDR3 is TGTGCTACGCAGTCCGGGTTACGCACAGATACGCAGTATTTT. Residues: CATQSGLRTDTQYF.

The chain uses TRBV7-2 and TRBJ1-2; perhaps TRBD1 as D (6 bases). V was cut by 1 base and J by 6 bases, with 18 bases left in between. Germline loops: CDR1 SGHTA, CDR2 FQGNSA. This CDR3 has 16 residues. The CDR3 nucleotides read TGTGCCAGCAGCTTAGACGGGTGGGCAGGGGTGGATGGCTACACCTTC. The encoded protein is CASSLDGWAGVDGYTF.

The J gene is TRBJ1-1, the V gene TRBV2, with TRBD1 matching 7 bases. Germline-derived CDR1 and CDR2 are SNHLY and FYNNEI. The V gene end was trimmed by 0 bases and the J gene end by 3 bases; junction bases not matched to a gene: 1. CDR3 length equals 14 residues. As DNA, the CDR3 is TGTGCCAGCAGTGAAGCTACAGGGGACACTGAAGCTTTCTTT. Encoded protein: CASSEATGDTEAFF.

This chain uses TRBV11-2 with TRBJ1-2, with D possibly matching TRBD1 (6 bases). The germline V gene has CDR1 SGHAT and CDR2 FQNNGV. The CDR3 contains 15 residues. V lost 7 bases and J lost 4, with 19 bases in between. This CDR3 reads CASTPTGRRSYGYTF. In DNA, the CDR3 is TGTGCCAGCACACCGACAGGCCGCAGGTCCTATGGCTACACCTTC. Filled out from reference TRBV11-2 and TRBJ1-2, the complete variable domain reads EAGVAQSPRYKIIEKRQSVAFWCNPISGHATLYWYQQILGQGPKLLIQFQNNGVVDDSQLPKDRFSAERLKGVDSTLKIQPAKLEDSAVYLCASTPTGRRSYGYTFGSGTRLTVV.

The chain employs TRBV5-4 and TRBJ1-5, with D possibly TRBD1 on 5 matching bases. Trimming stripped 0 bases from V and 2 bases from J, with 21 bases between. From germline, CDR1 is SGHNT and CDR2 YYREEE (reference sequence). The CDR3 runs to 19 residues. The CDR3 DNA sequence: TGTGCCAGCAGCTTGGATGAGGGACTCACCCAGTCCGGCAATCAGCCCCAGCATTTT. Translated: CASSLDEGLTQSGNQPQHF.

The chain joins TRBV6-5 to TRBJ2-7; weak D call: TRBD1 (6 bases). This CDR3 is built from 14 residues. The germline CDR1 and CDR2 sequences are MNHEY and SVGAGI. V dropped 6 bases and J dropped 7 bases, with 19 bases sitting between them. CDR3 protein: CASSGQTQEGEQYF. The CDR3 nucleotides read TGTGCCAGCAGCGGACAGACCCAAGAGGGGGAGCAGTACTTC.

The chain combines TRBV5-1 with TRBJ1-1, with D perhaps TRBD1 (5 bases). The CDR3 loop spans 15 amino acids. V was clipped by 0 bases and J by 6 bases, with 15 bases between them. CDR1 and CDR2 from the germline V gene are SGHRS and YFSETQ. The DNA of the CDR3 is TGCGCCAGCAGCTTGGACGCGGGGGGTCAGCCTGAAGCTTTCTTT. It yields the protein CASSLDAGGQPEAFF.

The sample holds one count of this clone. The rearrangement links TRBV2 to TRBJ2-4; the match to TRBD1 covers 7 bases. The germline CDR1 and CDR2 sequences are SNHLY and FYNNEI. The CDR3 is 16 amino acids. Unmatched junction bases numbered 6, after V lost 3 bases and J lost 1 base. The CDR3 coding sequence is TGTGCCAGCAGTGATTCAGGGGGTTTGGCCAAAAACATTCAGTACTTC. This encodes CASSDSGGLAKNIQYF.

The V and J genes are TRBV14 and TRBJ2-1, with 10 bases identical to TRBD2. Germline trimming cut 4 bases from V and 4 bases from J; bases unmatched to any gene: 13. The CDR3 is 18 amino acids. CDR1 and CDR2 (germline): SGHDN, FVKESK. The chain's CDR3 is CASSRQLIRLAGYNEQFF. In DNA, the CDR3 is TGTGCCAGCAGCCGCCAACTGATCAGACTAGCGGGTTACAATGAGCAGTTCTTC.

In nucleotides, the CDR3 is TGTGCCAGCAGAAACGACAACGGTGAAAAACTGTTTTTT. Translation gives CASRNDNGEKLFF. The chain couples TRBV12-3 or TRBV12-4 to TRBJ1-4; no definite D call. The CDR3 runs 13 residues. V was pared by 6 bases and J by 7 bases, with 12 bases between.